The 22 T cell receptor beta chains presented below share a single source sample, sequenced in a study of regulatory T cells in long-lasting Graves disease. Time point reported: newly diagnosed GD, antithyroid drugs for less than 3 months. With RNA extracted from PBMCs as input, the TCR library was made. Sequencing libraries for TCR beta were prepared with iRepertoire HTBI primers and Arm-PCR of CDR3 regions. One entry per CDR3 protein, called by TCRdb with MiXCR from the multiplex PCR reads. The sample has 400,000 to 650,000 distinct CDR3 sequences, about 16% seen once. This same sample was also taken into another study, of T cells in Graves' hyperthyroidism and ophthalmopathy.

The sequences come from peripheral blood mononuclear cells (PBMCs), collected at new diagnosis, from a patient treated with antithyroid drugs. The source of these receptors is a woman aged 40 to 65 with Graves disease.

The rearrangement joins TRBV6-2 or TRBV6-3 to TRBJ1-2; 7 bases fit TRBD1. Germline-derived CDR1 and CDR2 are MNHEY and SVGEGT. Trimming removed 6 bases from V and 5 bases from J; junction bases left unmatched: 9. The CDR3 extends over 14 amino acids. The CDR3 DNA follows: TGTGCCAGCAGCCCCGGGACAGTCCGTTATGGCTACACCTTC. This codes for CASSPGTVRYGYTF.

This clonotype has only a few counts. The chain is built from TRBV27 and TRBJ2-1; 8 bases are a match to TRBD2. V gave up 4 bases and J gave up 8 bases; unmatched junction bases: 4. The CDR3 runs to 13 residues. From germline, CDR1 is MNHEY and CDR2 SMNVEV (reference sequence). The CDR3 DNA reads as TGTGCCAGCAGTTCCAGCGGGGGCGATGAGCAGTTCTTC. This translates into CASSSSGGDEQFF.

The sample holds many counts of this clonotype. The V gene is TRBV11-3, the J gene TRBJ2-2; D is possibly TRBD2 (5 bases). The germline V gene encodes CDR1 SGHNT and CDR2 YENEEA. CDR3 length: 14 amino acids. The V end lost 1 base, the J end lost 12 bases, and 15 bases lay between the germline ends. The CDR3 DNA is TGTGCCAGCAGCTTAGTCGCCGGGGTTCGCAAGCTGTTTTTT. Its translation: CASSLVAGVRKLFF.

Many counts were recorded for this clonotype. J is TRBJ1-5 and V is TRBV6-2 or TRBV6-3; possibly TRBD1 for D (6 bases). The germline gives CDR1 MNHEY, CDR2 SVGEGT. The V end was cut by 6 bases, the J end by 6 bases, with 18 bases between. This CDR3 comprises 15 residues. The CDR3 region has the DNA TGTGCCAGCAGGGAGATGCAGGGGTCGGGTCAGCCCCAGCATTTT. It yields the protein CASREMQGSGQPQHF.

This clonotype has ten or more counts. V usage is TRBV11-3 and J usage is TRBJ1-1; a possible D gene is TRBD1 (5 bases). CDR1 and CDR2 from the germline V gene are SGHNT and YENEEA. The V gene lost 1 base and the J gene lost 4 bases, with 16 bases spanning the gap. The CDR3 is 16 amino acids. CDR3 sequence (DNA): TGTGCCAGCAGCTTAGGGGGCGTTAGGACGGGCACTGAAGCTTTCTTT. Translated: CASSLGGVRTGTEAFF.

This clonotype was seen once. A much larger clone lies a single base off, so this may be a read error. The chain joins TRBV6-2 or TRBV6-3 to TRBJ2-7; 10 bases are a match to TRBD2. CDR1 and CDR2 from the germline V gene are MNHEY and SVGEGT. After removal of 5 bases from V and 4 bases from J, the junction contained 8 bases not matched to a gene. The CDR3 loop spans 15 amino acids. The CDR3 sequence is CASSEQAGGLYEQYF. The CDR3, as DNA: TGTGCCAGCAGTGAGCAAGCGGGGGGGCTTTACGAGCAGTACTTC.

The sample holds many counts of this clonotype. The genes are TRBV7-3 and TRBJ2-6; no firm D call. CDR3 length equals 15 residues. Germline V gene lookup returns CDR1 SGHTA and CDR2 FQGTGA. The V end was cut by 2 bases, the J end by 0 bases, with 5 bases between. CDR3 sequence: CASSLGVSGANVLTF. The CDR3 DNA is TGTGCCAGCAGCTTAGGAGTCTCTGGGGCCAACGTCCTGACTTTC.

This clonotype was seen repeatedly, ten times or more. This chain links TRBV28 with TRBJ1-1, with TRBD1 matching over 9 bases. The CDR3 has 13 residues. The germline V gene has CDR1 MDHEN and CDR2 SYDVKM. Trimming cost V 6 bases and J 6 bases; bases outside gene matches: 5. The CDR3 DNA sequence: TGTGCCAGCAGCCCTCGGACAGGGGCTGAAGCTTTCTTT. This sequence encodes CASSPRTGAEAFF.

This clonotype was counted many times. The CDR3 DNA reads TGTGCCAGCAGTGAAACCAGGAACTATGGCTACACCTTC. Its translation: CASSETRNYGYTF. The rearrangement links TRBV2 to TRBJ1-2, with D uncertain. Germline assignment: CDR1 SNHLY and CDR2 FYNNEI. V was cut by 2 bases and J by 2 bases, with 6 bases left in between. The CDR3 totals 13 residues.

There are a few counts of this clonotype. The chain joins TRBV10-3 to TRBJ1-3; the D is unclear. The V end was cut by 6 bases, the J end by 0 bases, with 0 bases between. There are 11 residues in the CDR3. Germline V gene lookup returns CDR1 ENHRY and CDR2 SYGVKD. CDR3 bases: TGTGCCATCAGCTCTGGAAACACCATATATTTT. Its translation: CAISSGNTIYF.

This chain uses TRBV29-1 with TRBJ2-1; TRBD2 aligns across 12 bases. Per germline, CDR1 SQVTM and CDR2 ANQGSEA. Trimming took 6 bases from V and 0 from J; bases not matched to a gene: 6. The CDR3 spans 16 residues. CDR3 residues: CSVATSGGSSYNEQFF. CDR3 DNA: TGCAGCGTGGCGACTAGCGGGGGTAGCTCCTACAATGAGCAGTTCTTC.

Ten or more counts support this clonotype. This chain joins TRBV5-1 and TRBJ1-1; TRBD1 agrees at 7 bases. The germline V gene encodes CDR1 SGHRS and CDR2 YFSETQ. This CDR3 is 14 amino acids long. J was trimmed by 6 bases and V by 7 bases; bases with no gene match: 12. The CDR3 here is CASSPDRDGAEAFF. The CDR3 nucleotides read TGCGCCAGCTCTCCTGACAGGGACGGGGCTGAAGCTTTCTTT.

The rearrangement links TRBV27 to TRBJ2-2, with D maybe TRBD1 (6 bases). V was trimmed by 6 bases and J by 0 bases, leaving 11 bases between them. Germline V CDR1 and CDR2: MNHEY, SMNVEV (reference sequence). This CDR3 spans 15 amino acids. The CDR3 here is CASRVTGPNTGELFF. The CDR3 coding sequence is TGTGCCAGCAGAGTCACAGGGCCGAACACCGGGGAGCTGTTTTTT.

Note on this clonotype: One base away lies a much larger clone, so this may be a sequencing read error. The chain couples TRBV13 to TRBJ2-3; 13 bases map to TRBD2. From germline, CDR1 is PRHDT and CDR2 FYEKMQ (reference sequence). This CDR3 region has 16 residues. CDR3: CASSPWTSGGTDTRYF. The DNA of the CDR3 is TGTGCCAGCAGCCCATGGACTAGCGGGGGTACAGATACGCGGTATTTT. Full variable domain (missing parts from reference TRBV13 and TRBJ2-3): AAGVIQSPRHLIKEKRETATLKCYPIPRHDTVYWYQQGPGQDPQFLISFYEKMQSDKGSIPDRFSAQQFSDYHSELNMSSLELGDSALYFCASSPWTSGGTDTRYFGPGTRLTVL.

V gene TRBV6-1 combines with J gene TRBJ2-3; 7 bases fit TRBD2. J was trimmed by 1 base and V by 5 bases; bases with no gene match: 3. The CDR3 covers 14 residues. CDR1 and CDR2 (germline): MNHNS, SASEGT. CDR3 coding DNA: TGTGCCAGCAGTCTAGCGGAAGGCACAGATACGCAGTATTTT. This sequence encodes CASSLAEGTDTQYF.

In its sample, this clonotype was seen a few times. This chain connects TRBV20-1 to TRBJ1-1; no reliable D call. Germline CDR1 reads DFQATT; CDR2 reads SNEGSKA (reference sequence). V was pared by 3 bases and J by 1 base, with 6 bases between. The CDR3 runs to 12 residues. CDR3 amino acids: CSASTRNTEAFF. The CDR3, as DNA: TGCAGTGCTAGTACCAGGAACACTGAAGCTTTCTTT.

This chain connects TRBV12-3 or TRBV12-4 to TRBJ2-5, with 8 positions matching TRBD2. This CDR3 comprises 17 residues. V lost 3 bases to trimming and J lost 7 bases; unmatched junction nucleotides: 16. The CDR3 loop is CASSFERGNPRQATQYF. In DNA, the CDR3 is TGTGCCAGCAGTTTCGAGCGGGGGAACCCTAGGCAGGCGACCCAGTACTTC.

With regard to this clonotype: This may arise from a read error, as a much more abundant clone is one base away. The rearrangement uses TRBV2 and TRBJ2-4; perhaps TRBD2 as D (5 bases). Looked up from germline, CDR1 is SNHLY and CDR2 is FYNNEI. CDR3 size: 17 residues. The CDR3 nucleotides are TGTACCAGCAGTGACGGGAATCGGCGTCTGGCCAAAAACATTCAGTACTTC. Its protein is CTSSDGNRRLAKNIQYF.

This clonotype was recorded many times. The V gene is TRBV12-3 or TRBV12-4, the J gene TRBJ2-1; TRBD1 aligns across 9 bases. This CDR3 contains 14 residues. The V segment lost 10 bases and the J segment 3 bases; nucleotides outside the gene matches: 7. The CDR3 DNA is TGTGCCACCCAACGGGACAGGGACTACAATGAGCAGTTCTTC. It yields the protein CATQRDRDYNEQFF.

Remarks on this clonotype: A read error may be the cause here, since a much bigger clone is one base away. This chain joins TRBV6-4 and TRBJ1-2; D is perhaps TRBD1 (5 bases). CDR1 MRHNA and CDR2 SNTAGT come from the germline V gene. The CDR3 totals 16 residues. Trimming pared 5 bases from V and 7 bases from J, leaving 23 bases between. In DNA, the CDR3 is TGTGCCAGCAGTTCCGGGGCAGGGAACCCCTTGTCTGGCTACACCTTC. Translating it yields CASSSGAGNPLSGYTF.

This clonotype has ten or more counts. The genes are TRBV7-9 and TRBJ2-7, with TRBD1 as a possible D gene (6 bases). Germline CDR1 reads SEHNR; CDR2 reads FQNEAQ (reference sequence). The CDR3 contains 12 residues. V lost 6 bases and J 3 bases, leaving 9 bases between the germline ends. CDR3 DNA: TGTGCCAGCAGTAAACAGGGCTACGAGCAGTACTTC. Its protein product is CASSKQGYEQYF.

This clonotype was recorded at least ten times. CDR3 DNA sequence: TGCGCCAGCAGCTTGGGAACAGGGAAGGAGCAGTTCTTC. Translated, it gives CASSLGTGKEQFF. V gene TRBV5-1 combines with J gene TRBJ2-1; TRBD1 might be the D (6 bases). Germline V gene sequence: CDR1 SGHRS, CDR2 YFSETQ. The CDR3 spans 13 residues. V gave up 0 bases and J gave up 10 bases, with 11 bases separating them. The full variable domain, with the rest looked up from reference TRBV5-1 and TRBJ2-1, is KAGVTQTPRYLIKTRGQQVTLSCSPISGHRSVSWYQQTPGQGLQFLFEYFSETQRNKGNFPGRFSGRQFSNSRSEMNVSTLELGDSALYLCASSLGTGKEQFFGPGTRLTVL.